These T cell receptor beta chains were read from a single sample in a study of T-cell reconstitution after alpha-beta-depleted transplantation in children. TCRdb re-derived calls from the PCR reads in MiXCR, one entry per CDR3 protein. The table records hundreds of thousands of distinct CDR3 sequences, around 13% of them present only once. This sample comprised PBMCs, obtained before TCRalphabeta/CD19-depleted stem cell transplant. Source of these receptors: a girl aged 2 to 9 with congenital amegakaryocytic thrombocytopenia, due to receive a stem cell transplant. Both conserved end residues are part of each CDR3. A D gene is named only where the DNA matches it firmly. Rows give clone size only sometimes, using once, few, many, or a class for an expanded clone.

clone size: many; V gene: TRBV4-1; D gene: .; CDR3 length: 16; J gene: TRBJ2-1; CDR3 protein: CASSQVWPSDHNEQFF; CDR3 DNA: TGCGCCAGCAGCCAGGTATGGCCTAGCGACCACAATGAGCAGTTCTTC
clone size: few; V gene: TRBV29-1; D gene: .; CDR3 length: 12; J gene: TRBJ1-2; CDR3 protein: CSVEDPSYGYTF; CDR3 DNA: TGCAGCGTTGAAGACCCAAGCTATGGCTACACCTTC
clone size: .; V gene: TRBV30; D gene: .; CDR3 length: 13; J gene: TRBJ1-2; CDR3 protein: CAWSASVGYGYTF; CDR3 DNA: TGTGCCTGGAGCGCAAGCGTGGGCTATGGCTACACCTTC
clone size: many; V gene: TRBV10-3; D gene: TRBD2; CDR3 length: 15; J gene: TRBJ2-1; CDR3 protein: CASQTGTSESNEQFF; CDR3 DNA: TGTGCCAGCCAAACCGGGACTAGTGAGAGCAATGAGCAGTTCTTC
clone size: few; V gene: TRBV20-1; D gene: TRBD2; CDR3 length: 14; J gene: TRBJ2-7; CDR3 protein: CSATPFGGGREQYF; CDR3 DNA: TGCAGTGCAACGCCATTCGGGGGAGGGCGCGAGCAGTACTTC
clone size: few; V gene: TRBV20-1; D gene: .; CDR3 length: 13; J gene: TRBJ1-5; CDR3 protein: CSAHRGGTEPQHF; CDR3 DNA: TGCAGTGCTCACCGAGGGGGGACGGAGCCCCAGCATTTT
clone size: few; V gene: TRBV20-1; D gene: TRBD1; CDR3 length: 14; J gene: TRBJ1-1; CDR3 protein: CSARAGGIRTEAFF; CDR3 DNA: TGCAGTGCTAGAGCAGGGGGTATTAGGACTGAAGCTTTCTTT
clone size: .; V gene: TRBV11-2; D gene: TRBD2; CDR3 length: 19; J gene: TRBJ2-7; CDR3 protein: CASSLWPILSGLASHEQYF; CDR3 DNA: TGTGCCAGCAGCTTATGGCCAATTCTCTCGGGACTAGCGTCACACGAGCAGTACTTC
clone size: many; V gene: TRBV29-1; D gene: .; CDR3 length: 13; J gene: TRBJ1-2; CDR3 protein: CSVEPQGSRGYTF; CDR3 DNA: TGCAGCGTTGAGCCGCAGGGGTCAAGAGGCTACACCTTC
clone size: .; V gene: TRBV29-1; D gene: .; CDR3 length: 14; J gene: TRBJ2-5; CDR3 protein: CSVVIDGSRETQYF; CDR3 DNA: TGCAGCGTTGTTATCGACGGGAGCAGAGAGACCCAGTACTTC
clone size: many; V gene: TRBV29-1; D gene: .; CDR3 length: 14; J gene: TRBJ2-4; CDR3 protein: CSVIRPSAPDIQYF; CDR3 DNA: TGCAGCGTTATCAGGCCGTCCGCTCCCGACATTCAGTACTTC
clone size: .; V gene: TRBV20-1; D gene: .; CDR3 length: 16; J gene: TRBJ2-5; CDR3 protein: CSAPIPGGPVQETQYF; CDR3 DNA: TGCAGTGCCCCTATCCCTGGCGGGCCCGTCCAAGAGACCCAGTACTTC
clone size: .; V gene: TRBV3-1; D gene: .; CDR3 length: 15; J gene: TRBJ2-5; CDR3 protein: CASSQDLAFQETQYF; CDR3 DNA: TGTGCCAGCAGCCAAGATCTAGCCTTCCAGGAGACCCAGTACTTC
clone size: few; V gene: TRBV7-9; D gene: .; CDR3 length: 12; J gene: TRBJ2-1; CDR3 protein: CAERARGREQFF; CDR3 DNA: TGTGCCGAAAGGGCGCGGGGCCGGGAGCAGTTCTTC
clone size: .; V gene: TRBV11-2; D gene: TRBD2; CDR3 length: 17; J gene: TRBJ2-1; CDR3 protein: CASSLVGTSGIYNEQFF; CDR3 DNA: TGTGCCAGCAGCTTAGTCGGGACTAGCGGGATCTACAATGAGCAGTTCTTC
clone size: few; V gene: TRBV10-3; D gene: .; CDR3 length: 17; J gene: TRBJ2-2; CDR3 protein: CAITEGPSRLNTGELFF; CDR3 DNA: TGTGCCATCACCGAGGGACCCTCCCGATTAAACACCGGGGAGCTGTTTTTT
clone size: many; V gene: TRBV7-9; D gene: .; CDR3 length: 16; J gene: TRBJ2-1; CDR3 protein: CASSSVRGNAYNEQFF; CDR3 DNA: TGTGCCAGCAGTTCCGTCCGTGGAAACGCCTACAATGAGCAGTTCTTC
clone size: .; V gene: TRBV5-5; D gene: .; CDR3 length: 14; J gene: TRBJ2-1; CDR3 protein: CASSFPKGPNEQFF; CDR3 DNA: TGTGCCAGCAGCTTCCCTAAGGGTCCTAATGAGCAGTTCTTC
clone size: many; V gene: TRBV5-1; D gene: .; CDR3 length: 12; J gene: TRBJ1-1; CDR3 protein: CASSLNRAEAFF; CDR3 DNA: TGCGCCAGCAGCTTAAACAGGGCTGAAGCTTTCTTT
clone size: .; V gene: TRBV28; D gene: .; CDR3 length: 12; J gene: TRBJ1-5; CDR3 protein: CGGGGGNQPQHF; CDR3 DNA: TGTGGTGGCGGGGGTGGCAATCAGCCCCAGCATTTT
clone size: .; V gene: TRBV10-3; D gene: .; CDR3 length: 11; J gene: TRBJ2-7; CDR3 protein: CAISELAEQYF; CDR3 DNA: TGTGCCATCAGTGAACTAGCCGAGCAGTACTTC
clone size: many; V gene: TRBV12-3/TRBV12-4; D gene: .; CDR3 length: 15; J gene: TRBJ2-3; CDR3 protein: CASSSLSGQTDTQYF; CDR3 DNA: TGTGCCAGCAGTTCCTTGAGCGGGCAGACAGATACGCAGTATTTT
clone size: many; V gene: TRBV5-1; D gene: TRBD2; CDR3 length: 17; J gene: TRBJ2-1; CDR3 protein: CASSLVLAGVLGNEQFF; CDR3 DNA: TGCGCCAGCAGCTTGGTTCTAGCGGGAGTTCTAGGAAATGAGCAGTTCTTC
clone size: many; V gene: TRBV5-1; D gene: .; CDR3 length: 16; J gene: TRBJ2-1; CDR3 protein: CASSLNPGNSYNEQFF; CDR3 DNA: TGCGCCAGCAGCCTCAACCCAGGGAACTCCTACAATGAGCAGTTCTTC
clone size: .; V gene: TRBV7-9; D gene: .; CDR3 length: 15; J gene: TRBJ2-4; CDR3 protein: CASSLPAGAKNIQYF; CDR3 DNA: TGTGCCAGCAGCTTACCTGCAGGAGCCAAAAACATTCAGTACTTC
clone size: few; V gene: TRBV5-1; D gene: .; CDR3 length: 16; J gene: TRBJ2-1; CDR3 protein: CASSLGLSHPGNEQFF; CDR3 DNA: TGCGCCAGCAGCTTAGGCCTATCCCACCCAGGGAATGAGCAGTTCTTC
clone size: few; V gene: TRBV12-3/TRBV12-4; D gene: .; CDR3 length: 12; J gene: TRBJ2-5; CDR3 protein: CASSLPIGTQYF; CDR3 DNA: TGTGCCAGCAGTCTACCGATTGGGACCCAGTACTTC
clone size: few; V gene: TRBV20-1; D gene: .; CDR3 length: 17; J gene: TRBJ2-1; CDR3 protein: CSARQINPGLVYNEQFF; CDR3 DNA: TGCAGTGCGAGGCAGATCAATCCGGGACTCGTCTACAATGAGCAGTTCTTC
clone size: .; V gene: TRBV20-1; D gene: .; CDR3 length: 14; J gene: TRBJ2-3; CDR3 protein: CSARDTLPADTQYF; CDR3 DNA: TGCAGTGCTAGAGACACCCTCCCAGCAGATACGCAGTATTTT
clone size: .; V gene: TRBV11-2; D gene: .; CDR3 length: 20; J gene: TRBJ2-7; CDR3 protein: CASSLVGRGSYAGMSYEQYF; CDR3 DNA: TGTGCCAGCAGCTTAGTTGGCAGGGGGTCTTACGCGGGAATGTCCTACGAGCAGTACTTC
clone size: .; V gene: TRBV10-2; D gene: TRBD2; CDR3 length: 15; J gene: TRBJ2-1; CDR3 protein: CASSLGGEAMYEQFF; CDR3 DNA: TGCGCCAGCTCCTTGGGGGGGGAGGCCATGTATGAGCAGTTCTTC
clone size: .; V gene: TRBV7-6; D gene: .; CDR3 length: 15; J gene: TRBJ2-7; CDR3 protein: CASSLPGAEKGEQYF; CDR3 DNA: TGTGCCAGCAGCCTCCCAGGGGCTGAAAAGGGCGAGCAGTACTTC
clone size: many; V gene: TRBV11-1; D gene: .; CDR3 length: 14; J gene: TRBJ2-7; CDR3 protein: CASSFGGIPYEQYF; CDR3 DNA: TGTGCCAGCAGCTTTGGGGGCATCCCCTACGAGCAGTACTTC